This T cell receptor beta chain was found in a study of OX40 agonist ivuxolimab in advanced cancers. Whole-study context: A mean age of roughly 62 years, range roughly 20 to 85, was recorded, and around 85% were male.

CDR1 and CDR2 from the germline V gene are LGHNA and YSLEER. The CDR3 is 14 residues long. V was shortened by 0 bases and J by 2 bases, with 4 bases between the two germline ends. For this clone: Its antigen is currently unknown.

Peripheral blood came from all dose cohorts at three timepoints. General study results and limits: Both blood CD4+ and CD8+ T cells showed clonal growth by week 6 at 0.1 to 3.0 mg/kg.

Clones were sequenced by immunoSEQ multiplex PCR, and TCRdb holds only the in-frame ones, with some missing. The table includes 25,000 to 30,000 clones, around 86% detected once. The TCR originated in an adult with an advanced solid tumor such as melanoma, head and neck, liver or kidney cancer. Specimen: CD4+ or CD8+ T cells sorted from blood, collected in a trial of the OX40 agonist ivuxolimab. This chain joins TRBV4-3 and TRBJ2-2; D is uncertain. The DNA of the CDR3 is TGCGCCAGCAGCCAAGAGGAAAACACCGGGGAGCTGTTTTTT. Translation: CASSQEENTGELFF.